The present entry profiles one T cell receptor (beta chain) with its context. This CDR3 is built from 16 residues. The germline V gene has CDR1 KGHDR and CDR2 SFDVKD. V was cut by 4 bases and J by 2 bases, with 14 bases left in between. This record belongs to a study of blood T cell repertoires in COVID-19. The method was immunoSEQ multiplex PCR; TCRdb's version includes in-frame clones alone and lacks a portion of them. The data show about 170,000 clones, 70% to 90% seen once. The chain couples TRBV24-1 to TRBJ2-1; D perhaps matches TRBD2 (5 bases). This clonotype originated in a woman aged 55-69 years with COVID-19, enrolled during active disease. The sample was peripheral blood. The CDR3 DNA sequence: TGTGCCACCAGTGACCCGCGCGGGTTGGCCTACAATGAGCAGTTCTTC. Its translation: CATSDPRGLAYNEQFF.